What follows are 10 T cell receptor beta chains derived from one specimen sequenced in a study of T cells in Graves' hyperthyroidism and ophthalmopathy. The investigators amplified TCR beta CDR3 regions from RNA transcripts. Primed by the HTBI set, a first-round RT-PCR was run on the TCR CDR3. TCRdb analysed the multiplex PCR reads with MiXCR anew, one entry per CDR3 protein. The table includes roughly 500,000 distinct CDR3 sequences, approximately 44% detected once. Material: peripheral blood or thyroid tissue (not recorded which). The receptors were gathered from an adult woman with Graves' disease, either hyperthyroidism or ophthalmopathy (not recorded which).

DNA of the CDR3: TGTGCCACCAGTGGGCCCGACAGTTCTGGATATGGCTACACCTTC. Translated: CATSGPDSSGYGYTF. J is TRBJ1-2 and V is TRBV24-1, with D possibly TRBD1 on 5 matching bases. The germline V gene encodes CDR1 KGHDR and CDR2 SFDVKD. Trimming pared 5 bases from V and 5 bases from J, leaving 17 bases between. The CDR3 length is 15 residues.

The V gene is TRBV15, the J gene TRBJ1-5, with 8 bases lining up with TRBD1. CDR3 length equals 15 residues. CDR1 and CDR2 (germline): LNHNV, YYDKDF (reference sequence). V lost 4 bases to trimming and J lost 2 bases; unmatched junction nucleotides: 4. The CDR3 DNA sequence: TGTGCCACCAGCACTAGGACAGGGCGCAATCAGCCCCAGCATTTT. Translation gives CATSTRTGRNQPQHF. Full variable domain (outside the CDR3, taken from reference TRBV15 and TRBJ1-5): DAMVIQNPRYQVTQFGKPVTLSCSQTLNHNVMYWYQQKSSQAPKLLFHYYDKDFNNEADTPDNFQSRRPNTSFCFLDIRSPGLGDTAMYLCATSTRTGRNQPQHFGDGTRLSIL.

The chain recombines TRBV7-6 with TRBJ1-4; D may be TRBD1 (5 bases). Looked up from germline, CDR1 is SGHVS and CDR2 is FNYEAQ. The CDR3 loop spans 18 amino acids. Trimming left V 5 bases short and J 5 bases short, with 24 bases between. The CDR3 DNA is TGTGCCAGCAGCCATTCCAAATTCAGGGAGAACACAAATGAAAAACTGTTTTTT. Its protein product is CASSHSKFRENTNEKLFF.

In this sample, this clonotype turned up many times. The genes are TRBV24-1 and TRBJ1-5, with 9 nucleotides matching TRBD1. From germline, CDR1 is KGHDR and CDR2 SFDVKD. The CDR3 runs to 15 residues. V lost 3 bases, J lost 3 bases, and 2 bases stayed unmatched. CDR3 in DNA: TGTGCCACCAGTGATACAGGGGGCTACAATCAGCCCCAGCATTTT. Residues: CATSDTGGYNQPQHF.

This clonotype has ten or more counts. CDR3 residues: CASSYTSGRPQETQYF. The CDR3 coding sequence is TGTGCCAGCAGCTATACTAGCGGGAGACCCCAAGAGACCCAGTACTTC. The chain is built from TRBV11-2 and TRBJ2-5; 11 bases are shared with TRBD2. Trimming at V came to 4 bases and at J to 1 base, leaving 5 bases not matched to a gene. The CDR3 is 16 residues long. The germline gives CDR1 SGHAT, CDR2 FQNNGV. Full variable domain (outside the CDR3, taken from reference TRBV11-2 and TRBJ2-5): EAGVAQSPRYKIIEKRQSVAFWCNPISGHATLYWYQQILGQGPKLLIQFQNNGVVDDSQLPKDRFSAERLKGVDSTLKIQPAKLEDSAVYLCASSYTSGRPQETQYFGPGTRLLVL.

The genes are TRBV7-9 and TRBJ2-2, with D uncertain. The CDR3 loop spans 14 amino acids. Trimming removed 4 bases from V and 1 base from J, with 7 bases in between. Germline assignment: CDR1 SEHNR and CDR2 FQNEAQ (reference sequence). CDR3 sequence reads: CASSSQKNTGELFF. The CDR3 region has the DNA TGTGCCAGCAGCTCACAGAAGAACACCGGGGAGCTGTTTTTT.

This clonotype was detected a few times. V gene TRBV29-1 combines with J gene TRBJ2-2; 7 bases fit TRBD1. This CDR3 is built from 13 residues. Per the germline V gene, CDR1 is SQVTM and CDR2 is ANQGSEA. The trim removed 6 bases at V and 5 bases at J, leaving 6 bases unmatched. The CDR3 DNA reads TGCAGCGTCGTGACAGGGCGGACCGGGGAGCTGTTTTTT. This encodes CSVVTGRTGELFF.

The chain links TRBV29-1 to TRBJ1-1, with a tentative D call TRBD1 (6 bases). Trimming cost V 6 bases and J 3 bases, with 14 bases left between them. The CDR3 extends over 13 amino acids. The germline V gene encodes CDR1 SQVTM and CDR2 ANQGSEA. The CDR3, as DNA: TGCAGCGTAGCGGGAGGGGGGCACACTGAAGCTTTCTTT. It translates to CSVAGGGHTEAFF.

The chain carries TRBV19 and TRBJ1-2, with 9 bases that match TRBD1. Germline values: CDR1 LNHDA, CDR2 SQIVND (reference sequence). V trimming: 0 bases; J trimming: 7 bases; junction bases outside the gene matches: 6. The CDR3 spans 15 residues. CDR3: CASSIDPYRGPGYTF. DNA for the CDR3: TGTGCCAGTAGTATAGATCCCTACAGGGGGCCTGGCTACACCTTC.

V gene TRBV20-1 combines with J gene TRBJ2-5, with 11 bases lining up with TRBD2. Germline V gene data show CDR1 as DFQATT and CDR2 as SNEGSKA (reference sequence). The V gene end was trimmed by 6 bases and the J gene end by 1 base; junction bases not matched to a gene: 7. The CDR3 loop spans 15 amino acids. For the CDR3, the DNA is TGCAGTGCCCCGTCACTAGCGGGAGTCCAAGAGACCCAGTACTTC. Protein product: CSAPSLAGVQETQYF.